A selection of T cell receptor beta chains follows, all from one sample in a study of blood T cell repertoires in COVID-19. Profiling relied on immunoSEQ multiplex PCR, and the TCRdb table lists in-frame clones only, not all of them. The sample shows roughly 31,000 clones, about 90% of them seen only once. The sample was peripheral blood. The receptors were sampled from a man in his 60s with active COVID-19. CDR3s leave out the opening cysteine and the closing phenylalanine or tryptophan.

>TRBJ2-5|TRBV5-6
ASSPGPQGLETQY
>TRBJ1-6|TRBV28
ASSLDLGGGSPLH
>TRBJ1-4|TRBV19
ASRTGGTNEKLF
>TRBJ2-1|TRBV11-2
ASSLELAGTREQF
>TRBJ1-4|TRBV7-7
ASSAGTGNEKLF
>TRBJ1-4|TRBV28
ASSIQGTTNEKLF
>TRBJ1-2|TRBV10-2
ASSDRGARGYT
>TRBJ1-5|TRBV24-1
ATSDSDQGRNQPQH
>TRBJ2-5|TRBV2
ASSLLPFEGAHYRTQY
>TRBJ1-4|TRBV27
ASSPRGLANEKLF
>TRBJ2-5|TRBV6-5
ASRYSQASGETQY
>TRBJ2-2|TRBV4-2
ASSQPGEATGELF
>TRBJ2-3|TRBV6-2/TRBV6-3
ASSSGGTDTQY
>TRBJ2-7|TRBV5-5
ASSLGLGALYGQY
>TRBJ1-6|TRBV29-1
SVADSGNSPLH
>TRBJ1-2|TRBV4-1
ASSQDLSYGYT
>TRBJ1-2|TRBV7-3
ASSPGLGANYGYT
>TRBJ2-7|TRBV19
ASRQDRGYEQY
>TRBJ2-7|TRBV4-2
ASSQVGGAYEQY
>TRBJ2-7|TRBV4-3
ASSQDRHSTYEQY
>TRBJ1-6|TRBV27
ASSTPGGYNSPLH
>TRBJ2-2|TRBV6-2/TRBV6-3
ASSYLPGELF
>TRBJ2-7|TRBV7-2
ASSTTASVGTYEQY
>TRBJ1-3|TRBV19
ASSPHRGRSGNTIY
>TRBJ2-3|TRBV11-3
ASTPGEGQVLDTQY
>TRBJ1-4|TRBV6-5
ASSPQGGKLF
>TRBJ1-2|TRBV10-2
ASGRGRNYGYT
>TRBJ1-2|TRBV29-1
SVGTGQIYGYT
>TRBJ2-7|TRBV6-5
ASFHATGSSYEQY
>TRBJ1-1|TRBV2
ASSEHLAMNTEAF
>TRBJ1-1|TRBV6-2/TRBV6-3
ASSPRGLTNTEAF
>TRBJ1-2|TRBV24-1
ATSDSTDRVRGYT
>TRBJ2-1|TRBV7-2
ASSLSGQHNEQF
>TRBJ2-7|TRBV6-5
ASRIGTGAVYEQY
>TRBJ2-7|TRBV30
AWSVPGGIEQY
>TRBJ1-3|TRBV5-1
ASSSGNTIY
>TRBJ2-7|TRBV18
ASSDGWGGLYEQY
>TRBJ1-6|TRBV9
ASSVRVQDSPLH
>TRBJ2-2|TRBV3-1/TRBV3-2
ASSQGEAGELF
>TRBJ1-1|TRBV5-1
ASSSNRGPSMTNTEAF
>TRBJ2-5|TRBV10-3
AISDPWTSGGRKETQY
>TRBJ2-7|TRBV6-6
ASSYSGRVPYEQY
>TRBJ2-1|TRBV5-4
ASSLLNEQF
>TRBJ1-2|TRBV27
ASSLPDRGVEGYT
>TRBJ2-3|TRBV5-1
ASSLDRGADTQY